This T cell receptor (beta chain) was sequenced for a study of blood T cells in healthy people across ages. The use of a sample-barcoded 5' primer and a J-beta primer mix characterized a second PCR of roughly 6 to 11 cycles. TCRdb redid the calling of the 5' RACE reads with MiXCR, one entry per CDR3 protein. This sample has hundreds of thousands of distinct CDR3 sequences, with roughly 56% found just once. The CDR3 spans 15 residues. Germline loops: CDR1 MNHEY, CDR2 SMNVEV (reference sequence). Trimming took off 5 bases at V and 7 bases at J, with 18 bases between the two ends. The sample consisted of blood. The chain joins TRBV27 to TRBJ2-1; D is perhaps TRBD1 (6 bases). This sequence originates from a middle-aged man in good health. In nucleotides, the CDR3 is TGTGCCAGCAGTCATGACAGGACGTTACAGAATGAGCAGTTCTTC. It yields the protein CASSHDRTLQNEQFF.